This TCR beta chain comes out of a study of blood T cell repertoires in COVID-19. The wider study: From T cells, B-cell-depleted T cells, or PBMCs came the material, which was cDNA or gDNA.

Clones were read by immunoSEQ multiplex PCR, and TCRdb kept only the in-frame ones, dropping some. The sample lists 100,000 to 150,000 clones; around 89% were seen once. The CDR3 has 16 amino acids. Trimming removed 4 bases from V and 4 bases from J; junction bases left unmatched: 12. CDR1 is MGHRA and CDR2 is YSYEKL in the germline V gene. The chain carries TRBV4-1 and TRBJ1-2, with 7 bases fitting TRBD1. The sequence was obtained from a man aged 45-60 years with active or convalescent COVID-19. Sequenced: peripheral blood. The CDR3 sequence: CASSLKPGGDGYGYTF. The DNA for the CDR3 is TGCGCCAGCAGCCTCAAACCAGGGGGTGATGGCTATGGCTACACCTTC.